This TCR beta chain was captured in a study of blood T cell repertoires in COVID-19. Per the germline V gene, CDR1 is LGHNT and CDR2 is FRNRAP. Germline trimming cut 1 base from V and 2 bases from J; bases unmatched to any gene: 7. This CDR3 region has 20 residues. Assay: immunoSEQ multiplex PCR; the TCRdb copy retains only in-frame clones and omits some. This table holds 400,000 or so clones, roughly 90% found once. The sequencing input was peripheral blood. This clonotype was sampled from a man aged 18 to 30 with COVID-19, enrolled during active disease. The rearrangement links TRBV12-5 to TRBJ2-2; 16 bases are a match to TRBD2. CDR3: CASGLGPGLAGGPNTGELFF. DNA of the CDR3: TGTGCTAGTGGTTTGGGGCCGGGACTAGCGGGAGGGCCAAACACCGGGGAGCTGTTTTTT.